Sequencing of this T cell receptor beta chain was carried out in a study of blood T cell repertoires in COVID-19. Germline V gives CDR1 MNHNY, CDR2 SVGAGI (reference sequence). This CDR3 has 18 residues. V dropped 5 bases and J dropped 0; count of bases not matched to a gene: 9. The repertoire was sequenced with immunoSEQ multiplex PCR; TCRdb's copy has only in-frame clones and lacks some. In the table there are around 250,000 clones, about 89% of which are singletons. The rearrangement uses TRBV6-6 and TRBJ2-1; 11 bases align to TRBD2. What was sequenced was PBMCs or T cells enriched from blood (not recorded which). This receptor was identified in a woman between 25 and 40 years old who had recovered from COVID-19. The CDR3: CASSPGLAEPSSYNEQFF. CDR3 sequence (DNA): TGTGCCAGCAGTCCGGGACTAGCGGAACCGAGCTCCTACAATGAGCAGTTCTTC.